The clone carrying this TCR beta chain was counted a few times. Its antigen remains unidentified. The data were obtained in a study of blood T cells in healthy people across ages. Study-wide results and limits: Any conclusive comparison of naive versus antigen-experienced cells was prevented by using unsorted PBMCs.

Sample-barcoded 5' priming and a J-beta primer mix drove a second PCR of about 7 to 12 cycles. Researchers report that a template-switch adaptor with 12 random nucleotides tagged each cDNA molecule. TCRdb independently ran MiXCR on the 5' RACE reads; one entry per CDR3 protein. The sample lists about 570,000 distinct CDR3 sequences; about 26% were seen once. Every donor gave roughly 9.6 milliliters of peripheral blood. The sample comprised blood. The TCR sequence derives from a woman aged 70-85 years in good health.

CDR3 nucleotide sequence: TGCAGTGCTAGAAGACCCCGGGACGGAGGCACAGATACGCAGTATTTT. This translates into CSARRPRDGGTDTQYF. The chain recombines TRBV20-1 with TRBJ2-3; D tentatively fits TRBD1 or TRBD2 (5 bases each). The germline V and J ends were trimmed by 2 bases and 1 base, with 16 bases remaining between them. Germline V gives CDR1 DFQATT, CDR2 SNEGSKA (reference sequence). The CDR3 consists of 16 residues.